The T cell receptor (beta chain) described here comes from a study of blood T cell repertoires in COVID-19 (dated by TCRdb to about 2020). Background on the whole study: The collaborator samples originated in the United States, Italy and Spain and spanned the acute and convalescent phases of COVID-19. The prospective study material was composed of cDNA or gDNA derived from T cells, B-cell-depleted T cells, or PBMCs. Deeply sampled blood TCRbeta repertoires from subjects exposed to, actively infected with, or recovered from COVID-19 were included in the dataset. A freely available public database, intended as a resource for researchers studying the immune response to SARS-CoV-2, is where the repertoires were released. Samples came from the ongoing ImmuneRACE study (first 160 participants) plus 1,254 subjects from 6 global collaborators. A de-identified subject ID, COVID-19 status, age in years and sex were almost always included in the sample metadata. Where HLA class I and class II types were available, the types were taken from metadata supplied by the sample provider, not from assay-based typing. Results the study describes overall, beyond this receptor: How much clinical and demographic metadata was included differed by source and by participant, and the metadata was provided uncurated.

TCRbeta CDR3 regions were amplified from genomic DNA by means of the immunoSEQ Assay, a bias-controlled multiplex PCR. The original pipeline was this. Nucleated cell counts per sample were estimated from amplification of reference gene primers within the assay. To quantify the absolute abundance of each unique TCRbeta CDR3 rearrangement, sequence reads were collapsed and filtered. For each sample, productive Simpson clonality was calculated as the square root of Simpson's diversity index over productive rearrangements. In its TCRdb copy, this immuneACCESS table keeps in-frame sequences only and misses some clones. Where compared with another copy, unresolved V genes explain less than half of these, and the others have no known cause. V, J and clone size are taken as reported in that table, and D and trimming were inferred from the DNA itself. The sample table holds about 68,000 clones, of which 65% to 90% were seen once. 1.4% of the sample is held by the ten biggest clonotypes.

The CDR3 holds 12 amino acids from the cysteine to the phenylalanine. Only the CDR3 part of the read is kept: 36 bases, read in frame from the first base. Relative to germline, V is 6 bases shorter and J is 7 bases shorter, with 12 bases between their ends. This clone was seen only a few times. Its specific antigen is unknown. Per-base quality was not reported, and no clone a single base away is much larger than it. Whole blood was collected in K2EDTA tubes by collaborating institutions according to the institutions' own protocols. For TCRbeta analysis, collaborators shipped samples as frozen whole blood, isolated PBMCs, or DNA extracted from either of those sample types.

This sequence uses TRBV12-3 or TRBV12-4 and TRBJ1-2; there is no confident call for the D gene. The specimen sequenced was peripheral blood. This sequence was found in a woman in her sixties or seventies with acute or convalescent COVID-19. The nucleotide sequence reads TGTGCCAGCAGACATATGTTACGTGGCTACACCTTC. Translation gives CASRHMLRGYTF.